These 13 T cell receptor beta chains were all obtained from the same sample, sequenced in a study of cytomegalovirus exposure and HLA in healthy donors. Primers: 60 Vbeta forward and 13 Jbeta reverse. The table came from immunoSEQ multiplex PCR; TCRdb's copy has only in-frame clones and leaves some out. The sample lists approximately 150,000 clones, about a tenth occurring once. Sequences were obtained from PBMCs. The receptors derive from a male donor in good health and CMV-seronegative.

This clone was seen a few times. The gene calls are TRBV4-3 and TRBJ2-1; 8 bases are a match to TRBD2. The CDR3 runs 15 residues. Germline V CDR1 and CDR2: LGHNA, YSLEER. The trim removed 2 bases at V and 3 bases at J, leaving 3 bases unmatched. CDR3 in amino acids: CASSQTGGDYNEQFF. As DNA, the CDR3 is TGCGCCAGCAGCCAAACGGGGGGGGACTACAATGAGCAGTTCTTC.

The genes are TRBV7-2 and TRBJ2-5, with TRBD2 matching 8 bases. Germline V CDR1 and CDR2: SGHTA, FQGNSA. The CDR3 spans 18 residues. Trimming cost V 5 bases and J 0 bases; bases outside gene matches: 14. The DNA of the CDR3 is TGTGCCAGCAGCACGGGGGGGGTCAGGGTTCTGTACCAAGAGACCCAGTACTTC. The encoded protein is CASSTGGVRVLYQETQYF.

The chain has TRBV5-1 and TRBJ1-2; 7 bases agree with TRBD1. CDR3 length: 14 residues. V gave up 4 bases and J gave up 7 bases; unmatched junction bases: 10. CDR1 is SGHRS, CDR2 YFSETQ, per germline. The CDR3 region has the DNA TGCGCCAGCAGCACCGGGACAGTCGAGGGTGGCTACACCTTC. Protein: CASSTGTVEGGYTF.

The chain couples TRBV7-3 to TRBJ2-4, with D maybe TRBD1 (6 bases). Trimming left V 3 bases short and J 9 bases short, with 15 bases between. CDR1 and CDR2 (germline): SGHTA, FQGTGA. The CDR3 runs 14 residues. The CDR3 region has the DNA TGTGCCAGCAGCTTCAGTAAGGGGGTTGGCATTCAGTACTTC. Translation: CASSFSKGVGIQYF. Full variable domain (remainder filled in from reference TRBV7-3 and TRBJ2-4): GAGVSQTPSNKVTEKGKYVELRCDPISGHTALYWYRQSLGQGPEFLIYFQGTGAADDSGLPNDRFFAVRPEGSVSTLKIQRTERGDSAVYLCASSFSKGVGIQYFGAGTRLSVL.

This clone was recorded a few times. The V call is TRBV19, the J call TRBJ2-7, with D perhaps TRBD1 (6 bases). The V end was cut by 4 bases, the J end by 2 bases, with 12 bases between. Germline CDR1 reads LNHDA; CDR2 reads SQIVND (reference sequence). This CDR3 is 14 amino acids long. The CDR3 reads CASSNARGAYEQYF. The CDR3 DNA reads TGTGCCAGTAGTAACGCCAGGGGCGCCTACGAGCAGTACTTC.

This clone was seen only a few times. The V call is TRBV6-5, the J call TRBJ2-5, with D hard to call. This CDR3 spans 13 amino acids. CDR1 MNHEY and CDR2 SVGAGI come from the germline V gene. Deletions cut 6 bases from V and 4 bases from J, with 12 bases between. Here the CDR3 reads CASSGTRGETQYF. The CDR3 DNA sequence: TGTGCCAGCAGCGGTACGCGCGGAGAGACCCAGTACTTC.

This clone occurred a few times. The chain employs TRBV27 and TRBJ1-2, with D tentatively TRBD1 (6 bases). This CDR3 is built from 18 residues. V lost 6 bases to trimming and J lost 0 bases, with 23 bases between them. Germline-derived CDR1 and CDR2 are MNHEY and SMNVEV (reference sequence). The CDR3 region has the DNA TGTGCCAGCAGGCTTAGGCCCCCCAACAGGGCGGCTAACTATGGCTACACCTTC. It codes for CASRLRPPNRAANYGYTF.

There are a few counts of this clone. The rearrangement uses TRBV15 and TRBJ2-7, with D tentatively TRBD2 (6 bases). Between the trimmed V and J ends, which lost 2 bases and 1 base, there was a span of 9 bases. Germline-derived CDR1 and CDR2 are LNHNV and YYDKDF (reference sequence). This CDR3 comprises 14 residues. The CDR3 reads CATSRRRDSYEQYF. CDR3 DNA: TGTGCCACCAGCAGAAGGAGGGATTCCTACGAGCAGTACTTC.

DNA of the CDR3: TGTGCCAGCAGTTCTATCATGATTGCGACAGGGGAGAGTGGCTACACCTTC. It translates to CASSSIMIATGESGYTF. The rearrangement links TRBV28 to TRBJ1-2; 8 bases align to TRBD1. CDR1 MDHEN and CDR2 SYDVKM come from the germline V gene. J lost 7 bases, V lost 4 bases, and 17 bases had no gene match. This CDR3 is built from 17 residues.

A few counts support this clone. This chain joins TRBV25-1 and TRBJ2-5, with 8 bases identical to TRBD1. The J segment lost 2 bases and the V segment lost 3 bases, leaving 5 bases of the junction unmatched. This CDR3 comprises 15 residues. Germline V lookup: CDR1 MGHDK, CDR2 SYGVNS. The CDR3 spells CASSETGARQETQYF. Written as DNA, the CDR3 is TGTGCCAGCAGTGAGACAGGGGCCCGACAAGAGACCCAGTACTTC.

As to this clone: This sample also contains other DNA sequences that code for the same CDR3. The V and J genes are TRBV30 and TRBJ1-5; D is ambiguous. Germline-derived CDR1 and CDR2 are GTSNPN and SVGIG (reference sequence). The CDR3 is 13 residues long. The V end lost 0 bases, the J end lost 4 bases, and 7 bases lay between the germline ends. The DNA of the CDR3 is TGTGCCTGGAGTGTTCGGGAAAATCAGCCCCAGCATTTT. It specifies CAWSVRENQPQHF.

This clone was counted only a few times. The rearrangement links TRBV9 to TRBJ1-2, with 8 bases that match TRBD1. CDR3 length: 13 amino acids. Germline loops: CDR1 SGDLS, CDR2 YYNGEE. V was pared by 6 bases and J by 4 bases, with 5 bases of the junction left unmatched. The CDR3 DNA sequence: TGTGCCAGCAACTCAGGGGGCGGCTATGGCTACACCTTC. Its translation: CASNSGGGYGYTF.

This clone was observed a few times. The chain couples TRBV15 to TRBJ1-2; 10 bases fit TRBD1. CDR1 and CDR2 from the germline V gene are LNHNV and YYDKDF (reference sequence). The junction had 4 bases not matched to a gene; V was cut back by 3 bases and J by 6 bases. CDR3 length equals 14 residues. CDR3 protein: CATSRGTGADGYTF. Here the CDR3 DNA reads TGTGCCACCAGCAGGGGGACAGGGGCGGATGGCTACACCTTC. The whole variable domain, filled in from reference TRBV15 and TRBJ1-2, reads DAMVIQNPRYQVTQFGKPVTLSCSQTLNHNVMYWYQQKSSQAPKLLFHYYDKDFNNEADTPDNFQSRRPNTSFCFLDIRSPGLGDTAMYLCATSRGTGADGYTFGSGTRLTVV.